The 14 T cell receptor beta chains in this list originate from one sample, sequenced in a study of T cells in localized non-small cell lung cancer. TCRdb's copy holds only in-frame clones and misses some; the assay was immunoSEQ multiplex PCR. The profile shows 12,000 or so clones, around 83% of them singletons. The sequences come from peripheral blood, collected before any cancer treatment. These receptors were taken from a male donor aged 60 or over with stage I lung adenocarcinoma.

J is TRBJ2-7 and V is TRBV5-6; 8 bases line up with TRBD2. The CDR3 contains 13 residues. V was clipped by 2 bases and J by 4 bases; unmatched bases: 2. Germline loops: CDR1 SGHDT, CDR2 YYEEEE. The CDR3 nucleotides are TGTGCCAGCAGCTTAACTAGCGGTTACGAGCAGTACTTC. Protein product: CASSLTSGYEQYF.

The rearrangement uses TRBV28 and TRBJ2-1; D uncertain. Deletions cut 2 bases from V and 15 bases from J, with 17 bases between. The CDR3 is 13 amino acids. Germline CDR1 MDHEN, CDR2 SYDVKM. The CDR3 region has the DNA TGTGCCAGCAGTTTAGCACCCCCTGTTAGGCCGTTCTTC. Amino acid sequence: CASSLAPPVRPFF. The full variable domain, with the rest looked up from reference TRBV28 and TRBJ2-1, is DVKVTQSSRYLVKRTGEKVFLECVQDMDHENMFWYRQDPGLGLRLIYFSYDVKMKEKGDIPEGYSVSREKKERFSLILESASTNQTSMYLCASSLAPPVRPFFGPGTRLTVL.

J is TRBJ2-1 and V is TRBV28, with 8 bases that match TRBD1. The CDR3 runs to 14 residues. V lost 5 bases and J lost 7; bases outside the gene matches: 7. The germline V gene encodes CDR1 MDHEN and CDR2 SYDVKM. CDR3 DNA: TGTGCCAGCAGTACAAGTCGACAGGGGAATGAGCAGTTCTTC. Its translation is CASSTSRQGNEQFF.

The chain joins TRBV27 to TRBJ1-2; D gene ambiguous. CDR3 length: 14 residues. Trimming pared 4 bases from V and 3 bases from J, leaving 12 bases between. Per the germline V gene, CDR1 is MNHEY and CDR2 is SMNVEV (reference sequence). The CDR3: CASSSRRTDYGYTF. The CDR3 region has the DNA TGTGCCAGCAGTTCCCGCAGGACCGACTATGGCTACACCTTC.

The CDR3 sequence: CASSASGEGDTQYF. In nucleotides, the CDR3 is TGTGCCAGCAGCGCCTCGGGAGAGGGAGATACGCAGTATTTT. The V and J genes are TRBV9 and TRBJ2-3, with D possibly matching TRBD2 (6 bases). Trimming shortened V by 3 bases and J by 5 bases, and 13 bases separated the two germline ends. Germline V gene sequence: CDR1 SGDLS, CDR2 YYNGEE. This CDR3 has 14 amino acids.

The CDR3: CASSLGYSTDTQYF. CDR3 bases: TGCGCCAGCAGCTTGGGGTACAGCACAGATACGCAGTATTTT. The chain recombines TRBV5-1 with TRBJ2-3; unclear D gene. Per germline, CDR1 SGHRS and CDR2 YFSETQ. V was trimmed by 0 bases and J by 0 bases, leaving 5 bases between them. The CDR3 loop spans 14 amino acids.

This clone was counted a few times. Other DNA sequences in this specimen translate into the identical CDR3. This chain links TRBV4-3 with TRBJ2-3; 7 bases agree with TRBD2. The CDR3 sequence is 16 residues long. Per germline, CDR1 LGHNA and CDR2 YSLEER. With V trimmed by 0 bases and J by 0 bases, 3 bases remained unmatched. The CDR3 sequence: CASSQDTGRSTDTQYF. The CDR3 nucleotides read TGCGCCAGCAGCCAAGATACCGGGAGGAGCACAGATACGCAGTATTTT.

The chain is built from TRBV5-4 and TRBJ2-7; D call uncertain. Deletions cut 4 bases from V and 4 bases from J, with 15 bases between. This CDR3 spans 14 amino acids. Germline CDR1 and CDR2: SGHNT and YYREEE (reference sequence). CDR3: CASSPTADRYEQYF. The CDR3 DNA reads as TGTGCCAGCAGCCCGACCGCGGACCGATACGAGCAGTACTTC.

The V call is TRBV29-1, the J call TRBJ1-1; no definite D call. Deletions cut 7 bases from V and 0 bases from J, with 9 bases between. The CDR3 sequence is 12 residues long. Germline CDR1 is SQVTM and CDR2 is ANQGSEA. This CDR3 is CSARTMNTEAFF. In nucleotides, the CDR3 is TGCAGCGCACGGACTATGAACACTGAAGCTTTCTTT.

DNA for the CDR3: TGTGCCAGCAGCGTCAGTGGGAGAGAAAACATTCAGTACTTC. Translated, it gives CASSVSGRENIQYF. The chain has TRBV4-2 and TRBJ2-4; D might be TRBD2 (5 bases). The CDR3 totals 14 residues. Germline V gives CDR1 LGHNA, CDR2 YNFKEQ. V lost 5 bases to trimming and J lost 5 bases, with 13 bases between them.

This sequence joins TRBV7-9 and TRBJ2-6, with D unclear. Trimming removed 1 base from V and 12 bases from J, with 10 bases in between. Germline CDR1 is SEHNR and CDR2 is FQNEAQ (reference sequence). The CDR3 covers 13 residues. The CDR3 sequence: CASSLVAPAVLTF. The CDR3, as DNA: TGTGCCAGCAGCTTAGTCGCCCCTGCCGTCCTGACTTTC.

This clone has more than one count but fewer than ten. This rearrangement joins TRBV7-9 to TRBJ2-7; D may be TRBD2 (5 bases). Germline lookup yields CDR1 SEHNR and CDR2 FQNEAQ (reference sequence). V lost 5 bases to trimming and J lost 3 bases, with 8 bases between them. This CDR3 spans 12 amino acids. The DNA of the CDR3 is TGTGCCAGCAGCGTTGACTACTACGAGCAGTACTTC. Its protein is CASSVDYYEQYF.

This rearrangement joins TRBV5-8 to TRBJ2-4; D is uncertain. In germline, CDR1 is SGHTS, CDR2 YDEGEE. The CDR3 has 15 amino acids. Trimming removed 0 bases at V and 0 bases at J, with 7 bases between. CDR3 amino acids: CASSLGQVAKNIQYF. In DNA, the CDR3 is TGTGCCAGCAGCTTGGGCCAGGTAGCCAAAAACATTCAGTACTTC. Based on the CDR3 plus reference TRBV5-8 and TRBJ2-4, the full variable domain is EAGVTQSPTHLIKTRGQQATLRCSPISGHTSVYWYQQALGLGLQFLLWYDEGEERNRGNFPPRFSGRQFPNYSSELNVNALELEDSALYLCASSLGQVAKNIQYFGAGTRLSVL.

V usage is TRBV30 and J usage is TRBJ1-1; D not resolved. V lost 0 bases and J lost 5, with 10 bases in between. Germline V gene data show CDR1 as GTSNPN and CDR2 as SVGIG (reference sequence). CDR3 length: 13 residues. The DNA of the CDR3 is TGTGCCTGGAGTGTAAGTCGGAAAACTGAAGCTTTCTTT. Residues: CAWSVSRKTEAFF.